This TCR beta chain was observed in a study of memory CD4+ T cells and cytomegalovirus serostatus (dated by TCRdb to between 2018 and 2020). Some background on the complete study: The roughly 35 healthy Belgian adults in the cohort included 9 who were CMV seropositive and 24 who were CMV seronegative. To replicate a published TCR-based CMV serostatus classifier, the researchers sequenced the CD4+ memory TCRbeta repertoires of a Belgian cohort whose cytomegalovirus serostatus was known. The paper's findings and limits, for the study overall: For CMV serostatus prediction, a median bootstrapped AUC of approximately 0.95 was reached with the original framework, and a median bootstrapped AUC of roughly 0.92 was reached with a US-trained random forest. Only CD4+CD45RO+ memory cells were sequenced, in contrast to the original study, in which naive and memory CD4+ and CD8+ populations were covered. Among the 150 to 200 previously reported CMV-associated TCRbeta sequences, 67 showed up in the CD4+ memory repertoires, with each one found in between one and five individuals. The original-framework classifier achieved a median bootstrapped AUC of approximately 0.94 with a 95% CI of 0.76-1.00 on the Belgian cohort. The results were interpreted as suggesting that the CMV-associated TCR signature is mostly present in the CD4+ memory repertoire.

About this clone: Its antigen remains unidentified. Base quality data are lacking; no much larger clone is found one base away.

Trimming accounts for 7 bases at V and 1 base at J, while the number of junction bases matched to no gene is 4. The CDR3 spans 14 residues, from the cysteine through the phenylalanine. Of all the DNA, just the CDR3 is kept, 42 bases in frame from base 1. The germline V gene (reference sequence) supplies CDR1 SEHNR and CDR2 FQNEAQ. Single viable CD3+CD4+CD8-CD45RO+ cells were sorted as memory CD4+ T cells on a FACSAria II. CMV serostatus was assessed using a Roche Elecsys assay, by which serum IgG against CMV pp150, pp28, p38 and p52 was detected. After thawing, total CD4+ T cells were enriched by positive selection with CD4 magnetic microbeads. The samples came from a separate study whose specific focus was interrogating the CD4+ T cell memory repertoire. Peripheral blood mononuclear cells were isolated and cryopreserved following standard operating procedures; serum was stored at -80 °C. CD3-PerCP (BW264/56), CD4-APC (RPA-T4), CD45RO-PE (UCHT1) and CD8-Pacific Orange (3B5) antibodies were used for staining, and non-viable cells were excluded with Sytox blue.

The Quick-DNA Microprep Kit was used to extract genomic DNA from the sorted cells. Amplification of TCRbeta DNA was done with the immunoSEQ hsTCRbeta kit, following the protocol from the manufacturer. An Illumina MiSeq instrument was used to sequence the TCRbeta libraries. Per the source publication's procedure: After out-of-frame sequences were removed, millions of distinct TCRbeta sequences remained, averaging approximately 67,000 per individual. Each individual was scored according to the count of 150 to 200 previously reported CMV-associated TCRbeta sequences and the total productive distinct TCRbeta count. A beta-binomial model was reimplemented in Python, and scikit-learn random forests with default parameters were trained on data from the US cohort. On the Belgian cohort, classifier performance was reported as the median AUC, along with percentile confidence intervals, across 10,000 bootstrap iterations. The clones in this table, taken by TCRdb from immuneACCESS, are in-frame only. Not every clone is retained; where verified, under half of the shortfall comes from an unresolved V gene, and the cause of the rest is unknown. That table supplies the V and J calls and clone size; D and trimming were determined from the DNA. This sample has some 64,000 clones in its table, and 82% of those were observed once. The ten most abundant clones make up over 0.7% of the sample.

Sequencing was carried out using memory CD4+ T cells from blood. The chain couples TRBV7-9 to TRBJ1-2, with 9 bases aligning to TRBD1. The source is an adult in good health and CMV-seronegative. The CDR3 protein: CASTPTGGNYGYTF. DNA sequence: TGTGCCAGCACCCCGACAGGGGGTAACTATGGCTACACCTTC.